This section outlines one T cell receptor (beta chain) sequence together with its context. This entry comes from a study of technical replicates of blood from several donors. The method was immunoSEQ multiplex PCR; TCRdb's version includes in-frame clones alone and lacks a portion of them. The data show some 70,000 clones, with roughly nine tenths seen just once and approximately 0.4% held by the top ten. Germline loops: CDR1 SGHTA, CDR2 FQGTGA. CDR3 length: 13 residues. Trimming removed 0 bases at V and 5 bases at J, with 7 bases between. The TCR was taken from a human donor in good health. What was sequenced was T cells isolated from PBMCs. The chain employs TRBV7-3 and TRBJ1-1; the D is unclear. In DNA form, the CDR3 reads TGTGCCAGCAGCTTAACGGCGAGGACTGAAGCTTTCTTT. Protein product: CASSLTARTEAFF.